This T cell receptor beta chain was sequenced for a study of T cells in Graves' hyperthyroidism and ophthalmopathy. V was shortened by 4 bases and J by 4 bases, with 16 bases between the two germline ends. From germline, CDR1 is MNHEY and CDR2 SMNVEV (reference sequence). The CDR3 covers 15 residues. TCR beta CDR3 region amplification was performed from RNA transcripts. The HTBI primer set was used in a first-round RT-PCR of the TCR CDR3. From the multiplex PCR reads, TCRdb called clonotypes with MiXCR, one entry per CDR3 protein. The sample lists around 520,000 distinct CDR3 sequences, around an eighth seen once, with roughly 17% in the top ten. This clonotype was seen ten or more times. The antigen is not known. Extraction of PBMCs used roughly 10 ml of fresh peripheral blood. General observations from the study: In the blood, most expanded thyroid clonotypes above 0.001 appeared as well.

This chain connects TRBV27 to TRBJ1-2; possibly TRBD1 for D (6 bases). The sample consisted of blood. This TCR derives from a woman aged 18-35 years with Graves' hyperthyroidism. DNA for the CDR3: TGTGCCAGCAGTTCATCCGCGGACAGCTTCTATGGCTACACCTTC. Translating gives CASSSSADSFYGYTF.